Sequencing of this T cell receptor (beta chain) was carried out in a study of blood T cell repertoires in COVID-19. Study in general: COVID-19 samples collected from the United States, Italy and Spain covered acute and convalescent phases. PBMCs, B-cell-depleted T cells, or T cells were the source of the cDNA or gDNA that made up the material.

Authors' methods: Nucleated cell number was recorded as an estimate derived from reference gene primer amplification. The repertoire was sequenced with immunoSEQ multiplex PCR; TCRdb's copy has only in-frame clones and lacks some. V and J calls plus clone size are reproduced from that table; the DNA served to infer D and trimming. The sample records 200,000 to 250,000 clones, around 83% being singletons. The CDR3 runs to 16 residues. Per germline, CDR1 SGHAT and CDR2 FQDESV (reference sequence). V shed 4 bases and J 5 bases; nucleotides not matched to a gene: 5. This TCR was recovered from a woman older than 75 with COVID-19, enrolled during active disease. Material: peripheral blood. This rearrangement joins TRBV11-1 to TRBJ2-5; TRBD2 aligns across 15 bases. The CDR3 DNA is TGTGCCAGCAGCTCGGGACTAGCGGGAGGAGAGGAGACCCAGTACTTC. The encoded protein is CASSSGLAGGEETQYF.